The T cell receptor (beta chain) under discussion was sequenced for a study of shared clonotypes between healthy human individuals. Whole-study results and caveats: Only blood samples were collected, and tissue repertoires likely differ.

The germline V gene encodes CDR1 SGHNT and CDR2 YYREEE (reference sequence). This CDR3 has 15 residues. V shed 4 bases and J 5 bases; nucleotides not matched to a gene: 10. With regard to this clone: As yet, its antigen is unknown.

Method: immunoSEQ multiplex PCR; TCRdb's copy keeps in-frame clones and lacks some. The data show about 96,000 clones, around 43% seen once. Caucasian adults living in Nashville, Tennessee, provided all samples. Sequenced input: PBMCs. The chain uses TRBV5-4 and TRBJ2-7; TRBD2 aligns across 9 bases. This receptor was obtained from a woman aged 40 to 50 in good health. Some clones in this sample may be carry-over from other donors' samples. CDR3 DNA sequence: TGTGCCAGCAGCCTGTCGGGTAGCGGGAGTCACGAGCAGTACTTC. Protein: CASSLSGSGSHEQYF.